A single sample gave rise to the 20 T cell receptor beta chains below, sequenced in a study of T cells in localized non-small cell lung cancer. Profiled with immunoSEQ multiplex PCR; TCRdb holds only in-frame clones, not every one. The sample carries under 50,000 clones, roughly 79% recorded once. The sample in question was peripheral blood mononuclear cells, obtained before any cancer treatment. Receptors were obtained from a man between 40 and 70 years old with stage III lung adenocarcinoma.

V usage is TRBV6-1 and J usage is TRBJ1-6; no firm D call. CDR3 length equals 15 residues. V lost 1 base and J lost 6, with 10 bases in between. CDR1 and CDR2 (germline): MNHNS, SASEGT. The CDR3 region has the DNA TGTGCCAGCAGTGAAGAGGAAGGGTTTAATTCACCCCTCCACTTT. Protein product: CASSEEEGFNSPLHF.

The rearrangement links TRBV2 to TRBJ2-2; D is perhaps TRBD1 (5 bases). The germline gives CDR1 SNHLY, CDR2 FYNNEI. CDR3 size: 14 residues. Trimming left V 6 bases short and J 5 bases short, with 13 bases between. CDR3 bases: TGTGCCAGCAGCACGTTCAGGGTAACCGGGGAGCTGTTTTTT. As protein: CASSTFRVTGELFF. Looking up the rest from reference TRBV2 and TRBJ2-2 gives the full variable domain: EPEVTQTPSHQVTQMGQEVILRCVPISNHLYFYWYRQILGQKVEFLVSFYNNEISEKSEIFDDQFSVERPDGSNFTLKIRSTKLEDSAMYFCASSTFRVTGELFFGEGSRLTVL.

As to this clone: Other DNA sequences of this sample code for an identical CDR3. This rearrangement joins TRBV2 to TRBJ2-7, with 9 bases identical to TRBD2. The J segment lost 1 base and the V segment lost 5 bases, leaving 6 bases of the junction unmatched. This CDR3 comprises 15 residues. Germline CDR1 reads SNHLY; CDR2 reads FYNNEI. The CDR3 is CASSRTSGFSYEQYF. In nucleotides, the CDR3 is TGTGCCAGCAGTCGAACTAGCGGGTTTTCCTACGAGCAGTACTTC.

CDR3 loop: CASSPSGGPYNEQFF. The CDR3 DNA follows: TGCGCCAGCAGCCCCAGCGGGGGCCCCTACAATGAGCAGTTCTTC. V is TRBV10-1 and J is TRBJ2-1, with TRBD2 identical over 8 bases. This CDR3 spans 15 amino acids. Germline V gives CDR1 WNHNN, CDR2 SYGVQD (reference sequence). The ends lost 6 bases at V and 2 bases at J; junction bases unmatched: 6.

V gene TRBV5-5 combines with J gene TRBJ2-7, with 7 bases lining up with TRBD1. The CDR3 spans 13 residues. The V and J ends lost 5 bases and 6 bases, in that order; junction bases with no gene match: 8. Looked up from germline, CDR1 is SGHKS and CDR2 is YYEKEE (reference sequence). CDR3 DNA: TGTGCCAGCAGTCGTGACAGGGACGGCGAGCAGTACTTC. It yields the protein CASSRDRDGEQYF.

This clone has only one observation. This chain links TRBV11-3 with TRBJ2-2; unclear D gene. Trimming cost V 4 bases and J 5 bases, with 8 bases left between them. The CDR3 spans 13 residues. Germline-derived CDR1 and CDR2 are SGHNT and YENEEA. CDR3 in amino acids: CASSSMWTGELFF. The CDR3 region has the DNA TGTGCCAGCAGCTCAATGTGGACCGGGGAGCTGTTTTTT.

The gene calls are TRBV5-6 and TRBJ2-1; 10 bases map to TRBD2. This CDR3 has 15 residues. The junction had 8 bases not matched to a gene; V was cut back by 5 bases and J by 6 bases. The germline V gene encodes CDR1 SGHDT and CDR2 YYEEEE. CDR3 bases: TGTGCCAGCAGTTTGAGCGGGGGGGCCGTCAATGAGCAGTTCTTC. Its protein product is CASSLSGGAVNEQFF.

CDR3 protein: CATNYGTEYNEQFF. The CDR3 DNA reads as TGTGCCACTAACTACGGGACAGAATACAATGAGCAGTTCTTC. The chain recombines TRBV19 with TRBJ2-1, with TRBD1 matching 7 bases. Germline-derived CDR1 and CDR2 are LNHDA and SQIVND (reference sequence). This CDR3 has 14 residues. The junction had 10 bases not matched to a gene; V was cut back by 10 bases and J by 4 bases.

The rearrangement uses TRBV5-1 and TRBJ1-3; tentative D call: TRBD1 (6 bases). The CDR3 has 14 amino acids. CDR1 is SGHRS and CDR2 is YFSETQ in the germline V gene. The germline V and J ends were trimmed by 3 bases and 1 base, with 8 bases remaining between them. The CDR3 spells CASSSGQSGNTIYF. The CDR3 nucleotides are TGCGCCAGCAGCTCAGGACAGTCTGGAAACACCATATATTTT.

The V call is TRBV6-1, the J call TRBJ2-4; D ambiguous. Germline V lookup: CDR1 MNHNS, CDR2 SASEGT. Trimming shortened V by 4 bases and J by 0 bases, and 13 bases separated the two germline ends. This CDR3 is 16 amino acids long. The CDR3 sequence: CASSVGSLLAKNIQYF. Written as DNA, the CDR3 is TGTGCCAGCAGTGTGGGCAGCCTCCTAGCCAAAAACATTCAGTACTTC.

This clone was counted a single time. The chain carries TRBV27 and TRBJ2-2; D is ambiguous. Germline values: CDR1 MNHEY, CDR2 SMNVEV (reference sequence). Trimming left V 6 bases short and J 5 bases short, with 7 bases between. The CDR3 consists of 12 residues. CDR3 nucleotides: TGTGCCAGCAGCGGAAGGACCGGGGAGCTGTTTTTT. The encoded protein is CASSGRTGELFF.

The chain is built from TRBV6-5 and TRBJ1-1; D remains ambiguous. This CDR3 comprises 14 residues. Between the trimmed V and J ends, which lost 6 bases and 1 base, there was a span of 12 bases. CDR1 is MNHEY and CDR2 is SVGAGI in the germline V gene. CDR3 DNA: TGTGCCAGCAGAGTCGAGGGAGGGAACACTGAAGCTTTCTTT. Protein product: CASRVEGGNTEAFF.

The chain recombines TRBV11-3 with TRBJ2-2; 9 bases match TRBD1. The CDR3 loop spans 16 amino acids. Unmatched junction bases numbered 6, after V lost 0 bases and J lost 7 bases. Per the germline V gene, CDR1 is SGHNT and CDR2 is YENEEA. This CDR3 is CASSLDGTGLGGELFF. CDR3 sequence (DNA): TGTGCCAGCAGCTTAGACGGGACAGGGCTTGGCGGGGAGCTGTTTTTT.

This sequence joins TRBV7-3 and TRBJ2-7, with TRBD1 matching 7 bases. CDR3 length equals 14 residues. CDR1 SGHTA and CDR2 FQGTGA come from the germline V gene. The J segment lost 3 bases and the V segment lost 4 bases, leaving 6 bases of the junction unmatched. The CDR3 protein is CASSSPHRGYEQYF. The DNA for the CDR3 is TGTGCCAGCAGCTCCCCACACAGGGGCTACGAGCAGTACTTC.

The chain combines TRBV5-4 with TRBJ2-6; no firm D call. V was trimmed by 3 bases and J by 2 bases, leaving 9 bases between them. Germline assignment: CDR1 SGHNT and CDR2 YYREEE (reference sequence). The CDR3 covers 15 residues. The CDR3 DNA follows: TGTGCCAGCAGCTCCGAACGGGCTGGGGCCAACGTCCTGACTTTC. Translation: CASSSERAGANVLTF.

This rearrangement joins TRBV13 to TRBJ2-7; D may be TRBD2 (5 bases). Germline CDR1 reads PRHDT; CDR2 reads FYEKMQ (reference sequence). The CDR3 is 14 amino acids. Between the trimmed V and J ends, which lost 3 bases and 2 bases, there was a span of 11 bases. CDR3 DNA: TGTGCCAGCAGCTTTGAGGGTCTACCCTACGAGCAGTACTTC. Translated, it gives CASSFEGLPYEQYF. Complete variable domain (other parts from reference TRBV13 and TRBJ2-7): AAGVIQSPRHLIKEKRETATLKCYPIPRHDTVYWYQQGPGQDPQFLISFYEKMQSDKGSIPDRFSAQQFSDYHSELNMSSLELGDSALYFCASSFEGLPYEQYFGPGTRLTVT.

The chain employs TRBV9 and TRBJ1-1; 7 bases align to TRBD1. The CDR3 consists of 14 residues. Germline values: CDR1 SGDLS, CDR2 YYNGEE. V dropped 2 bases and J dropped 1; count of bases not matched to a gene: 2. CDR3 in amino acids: CASSVDRANTEAFF. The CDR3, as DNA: TGTGCCAGCAGCGTCGACAGGGCGAACACTGAAGCTTTCTTT.

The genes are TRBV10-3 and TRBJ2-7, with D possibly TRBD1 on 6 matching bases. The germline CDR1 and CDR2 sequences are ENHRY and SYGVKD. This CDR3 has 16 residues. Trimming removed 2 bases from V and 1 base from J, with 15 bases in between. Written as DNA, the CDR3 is TGTGCCATCAGTGAGAAGGACAGACTCCTATCCTACGAGCAGTACTTC. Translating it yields CAISEKDRLLSYEQYF.

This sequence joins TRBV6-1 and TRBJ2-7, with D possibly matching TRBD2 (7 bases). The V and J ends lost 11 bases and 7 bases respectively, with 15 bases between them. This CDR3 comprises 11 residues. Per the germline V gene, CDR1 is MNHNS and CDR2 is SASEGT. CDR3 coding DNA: TGTGCCTCCGTGGGGGGGCTTGAGCAGTACTTC. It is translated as CASVGGLEQYF.

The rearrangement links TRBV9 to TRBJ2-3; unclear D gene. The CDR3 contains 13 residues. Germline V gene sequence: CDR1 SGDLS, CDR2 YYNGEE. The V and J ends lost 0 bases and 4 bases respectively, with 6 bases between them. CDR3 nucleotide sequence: TGTGCCAGCAGCGTAGACGACCCAGATACGCAGTATTTT. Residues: CASSVDDPDTQYF.